Listed below are T cell receptor beta chains from one sample, sequenced in a study of early T cells in non-severe SARS-CoV-2 infection. TCRdb ran MiXCR on the 5' RACE reads and lists one entry per CDR3 protein. The sample yields 65,000 to 85,000 distinct CDR3 sequences, about a sixth seen once. Specimen: whole blood. The receptor source for this set is an adult who was a healthcare worker with PCR-confirmed SARS-CoV-2 infection or an uninfected control (not recorded which). CDR3s leave out the opening cysteine and the closing phenylalanine or tryptophan. Some rows have no size entry. The others give once, few or many, or a class for an expanded clone.

>TRBV19|many
ASSIRDRVQPQH
>TRBV6-2/TRBV6-3|many
ASSSSGRATGELF
>TRBV7-8|-
ASTRTDFSYEQY
>TRBV7-2|few
ASSLGANTEAF
>TRBV7-2|-
ASSSTSGGLYTQY
>TRBV4-1|many
ASSQVDMGLTYNEQF
>TRBV3-1|few
ASGRTQRADTQY
>TRBV7-3|few
ASSLAGQGTNSPLH
>TRBV29-1|-
SVNPGAGYGYT
>TRBV4-2|few
ASSQSSAWGNIQY
>TRBV3-1|-
ASSQGRLGGGPNTEAF
>TRBV7-2|-
ASLLSVSSYNEQF
>TRBV29-1|many
SVAVYNEQF
>TRBV7-2|few
ASSSDRAFYGYT
>TRBV6-6|many
ASSYSVDRWTDTQY
>TRBV5-1|few
ASRLTRHNEQF
>TRBV20-1|many
SAPPESYNEQF
>TRBV6-5|many
ASTRGRVPYNSPLH
>TRBV21-1|few
ASSPLARSSYEQY
>TRBV25-1|many
ASSQGQGTDTQY
>TRBV20-1|many
SARDLAGKFNEQY
>TRBV14|-
ASSHLRFNYGYT
>TRBV6-5|many
ASSRDRAFGIQY
>TRBV6-1|many
ASTNNVHTEAF
>TRBV2|few
ASSERGSGGYNEQF
>TRBV4-1|-
ASFHGTSGGASYNEQF